This T cell receptor beta chain was identified in a study of cytomegalovirus exposure and HLA in healthy donors. The study, taken as a whole, reports: In a later analysis, a missense DCLRE1C variant was linked to TCR beta V- and J-gene trimming. An analysis done earlier found most TCR beta V segments productive about 87% or about 30% of the time.

Details on this clone: The antigen remains undetermined.

CDR3 length equals 18 residues. Germline lookup yields CDR1 SGHKS and CDR2 YYEKEE (reference sequence). With 0 bases clipped from V and 0 bases from J, the junction kept 8 bases outside the gene matches. Primers included in the PCR were 60 Vbeta and 13 Jbeta primers. Assay used: immunoSEQ multiplex PCR; TCRdb lists only in-frame clones, some missing. The sample has about 160,000 clones, roughly four fifths seen once; the top ten hold about 2.3%. This sequence joins TRBV5-5 and TRBJ1-5; 8 bases agree with TRBD1. Sample: PBMCs. This receptor was identified in a female donor in good health and CMV-seronegative. The CDR3 DNA follows: TGTGCCAGCAGCTTGGTGGCAGGGGGCCGATATAGCAATCAGCCCCAGCATTTT. Protein sequence: CASSLVAGGRYSNQPQHF.